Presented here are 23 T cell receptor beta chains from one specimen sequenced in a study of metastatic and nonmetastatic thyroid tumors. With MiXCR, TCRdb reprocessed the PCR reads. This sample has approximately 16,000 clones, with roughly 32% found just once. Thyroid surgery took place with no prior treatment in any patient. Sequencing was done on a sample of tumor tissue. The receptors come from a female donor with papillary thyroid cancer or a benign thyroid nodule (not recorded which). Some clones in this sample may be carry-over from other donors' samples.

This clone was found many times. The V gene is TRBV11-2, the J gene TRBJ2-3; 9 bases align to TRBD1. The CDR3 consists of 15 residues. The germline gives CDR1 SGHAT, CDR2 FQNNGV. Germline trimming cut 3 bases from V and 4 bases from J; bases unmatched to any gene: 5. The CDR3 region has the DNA TGTGCCAGCAGCTTGGGGGACAGGGACGCAGATACGCAGTATTTT. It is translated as CASSLGDRDADTQYF.

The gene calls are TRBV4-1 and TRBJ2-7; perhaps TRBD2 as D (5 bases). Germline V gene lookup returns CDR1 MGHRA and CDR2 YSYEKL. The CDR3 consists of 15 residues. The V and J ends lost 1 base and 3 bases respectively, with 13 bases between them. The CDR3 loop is CASSQAGLGDYEQYF. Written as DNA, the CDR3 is TGCGCCAGCAGCCAAGCCGGTCTGGGAGACTACGAGCAGTACTTC.

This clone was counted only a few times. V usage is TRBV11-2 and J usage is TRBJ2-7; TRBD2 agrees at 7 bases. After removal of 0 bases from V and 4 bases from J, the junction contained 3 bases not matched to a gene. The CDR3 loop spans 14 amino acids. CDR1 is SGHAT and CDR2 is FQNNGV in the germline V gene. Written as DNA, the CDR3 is TGTGCCAGCAGCTTAGATCTCGGGGGGTACGAGCAGTACTTC. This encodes CASSLDLGGYEQYF.

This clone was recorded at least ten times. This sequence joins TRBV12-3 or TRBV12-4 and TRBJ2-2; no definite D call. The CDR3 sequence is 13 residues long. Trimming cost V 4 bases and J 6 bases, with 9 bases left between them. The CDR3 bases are TGTGCCAGCAGTTCCCAGGTCCCCGGGGAGCTGTTTTTT. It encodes CASSSQVPGELFF.

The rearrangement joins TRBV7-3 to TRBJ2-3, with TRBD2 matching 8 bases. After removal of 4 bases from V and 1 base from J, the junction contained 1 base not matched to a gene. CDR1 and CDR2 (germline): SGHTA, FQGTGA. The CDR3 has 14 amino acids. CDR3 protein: CASSSAGGTDTQYF. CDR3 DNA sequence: TGTGCCAGCAGCTCAGCGGGAGGCACAGATACGCAGTATTTT. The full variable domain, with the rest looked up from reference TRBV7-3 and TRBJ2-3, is GAGVSQTPSNKVTEKGKYVELRCDPISGHTALYWYRQSLGQGPEFLIYFQGTGAADDSGLPNDRFFAVRPEGSVSTLKIQRTERGDSAVYLCASSSAGGTDTQYFGPGTRLTVL.

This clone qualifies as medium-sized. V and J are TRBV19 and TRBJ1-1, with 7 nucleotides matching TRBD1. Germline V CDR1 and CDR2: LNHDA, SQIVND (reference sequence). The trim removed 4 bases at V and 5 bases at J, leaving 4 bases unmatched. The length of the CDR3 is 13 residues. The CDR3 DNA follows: TGTGCCAGTAGTAGAGGGGGCCGGACTGAAGCTTTCTTT. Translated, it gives CASSRGGRTEAFF.

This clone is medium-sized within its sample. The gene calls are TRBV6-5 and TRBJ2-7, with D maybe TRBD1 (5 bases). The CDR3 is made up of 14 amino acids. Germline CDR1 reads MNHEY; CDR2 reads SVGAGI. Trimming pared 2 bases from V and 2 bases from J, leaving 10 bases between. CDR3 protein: CASSYGEGAYEQYF. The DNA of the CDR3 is TGTGCCAGCAGTTACGGCGAAGGGGCCTACGAGCAGTACTTC.

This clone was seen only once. This CDR3 is CASSLSEGTDRQETQYF. In DNA form, the CDR3 reads TGTGCCAGCAGCTTATCTGAGGGGACCGACAGACAAGAGACCCAGTACTTC. The V call is TRBV11-3, the J call TRBJ2-5; D may be TRBD1 or TRBD2 (5 bases each). Germline CDR1 and CDR2: SGHNT and YENEEA. This CDR3 spans 17 amino acids. The germline V and J ends were trimmed by 2 bases and 2 bases, with 18 bases remaining between them.

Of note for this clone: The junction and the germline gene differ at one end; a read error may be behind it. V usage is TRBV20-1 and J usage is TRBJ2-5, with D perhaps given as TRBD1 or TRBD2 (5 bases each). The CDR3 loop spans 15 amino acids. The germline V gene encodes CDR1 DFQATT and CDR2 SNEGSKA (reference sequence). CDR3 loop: CSARDPGRPQEREFF. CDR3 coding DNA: TGCAGTGCTAGAGATCCGGGACGGCCCCAAGAGAGGGAGTTCTTC.

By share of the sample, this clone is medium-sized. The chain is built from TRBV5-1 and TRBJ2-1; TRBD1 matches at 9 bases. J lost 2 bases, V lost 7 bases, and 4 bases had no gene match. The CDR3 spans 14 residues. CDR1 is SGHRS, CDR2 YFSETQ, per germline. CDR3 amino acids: CASRDRETYNEQFF. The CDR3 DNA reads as TGCGCCAGCCGGGACAGGGAAACCTACAATGAGCAGTTCTTC.

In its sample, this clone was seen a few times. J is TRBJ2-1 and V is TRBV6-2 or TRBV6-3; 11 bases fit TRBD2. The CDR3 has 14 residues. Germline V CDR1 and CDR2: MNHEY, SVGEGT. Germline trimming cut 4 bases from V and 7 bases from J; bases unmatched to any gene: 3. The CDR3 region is CASSLAGGPNEQFF. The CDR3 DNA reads TGTGCCAGCAGTTTAGCGGGGGGGCCAAATGAGCAGTTCTTC.

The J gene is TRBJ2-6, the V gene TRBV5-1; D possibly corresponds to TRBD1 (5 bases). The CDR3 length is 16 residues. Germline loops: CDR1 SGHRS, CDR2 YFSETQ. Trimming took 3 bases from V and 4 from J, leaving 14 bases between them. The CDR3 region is CASSSIQAPGANVLTF. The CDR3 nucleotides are TGCGCCAGCAGCTCCATACAGGCGCCCGGGGCCAACGTCCTGACTTTC.

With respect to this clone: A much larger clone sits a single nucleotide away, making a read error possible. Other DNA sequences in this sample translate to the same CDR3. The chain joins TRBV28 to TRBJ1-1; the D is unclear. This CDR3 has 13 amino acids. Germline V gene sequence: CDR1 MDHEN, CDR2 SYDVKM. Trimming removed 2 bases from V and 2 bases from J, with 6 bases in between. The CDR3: CASSLQVNTEAFF. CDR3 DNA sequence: TGTGCCAGCAGTTTACAGGTAAACACTGAAGCTTTCTTT.

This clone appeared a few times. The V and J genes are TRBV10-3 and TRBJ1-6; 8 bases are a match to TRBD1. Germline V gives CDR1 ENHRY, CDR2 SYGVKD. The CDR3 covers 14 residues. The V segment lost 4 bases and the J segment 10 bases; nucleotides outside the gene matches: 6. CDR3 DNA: TGTGCCATCAGTGTGACAGGGGAGACCTCACCCCTCCACTTT. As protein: CAISVTGETSPLHF.

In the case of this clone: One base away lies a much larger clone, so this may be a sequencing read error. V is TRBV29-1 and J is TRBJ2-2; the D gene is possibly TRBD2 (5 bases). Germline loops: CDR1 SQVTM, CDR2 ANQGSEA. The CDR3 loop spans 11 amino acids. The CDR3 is CSAINTGELSF. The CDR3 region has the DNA TGCAGCGCTATAAACACCGGGGAGCTGTCTTTT.

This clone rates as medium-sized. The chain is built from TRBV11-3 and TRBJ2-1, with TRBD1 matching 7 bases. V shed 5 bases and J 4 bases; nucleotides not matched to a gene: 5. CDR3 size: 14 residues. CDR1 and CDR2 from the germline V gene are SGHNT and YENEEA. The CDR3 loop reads CASSPRDSYNEQFF. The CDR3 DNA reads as TGTGCCAGCAGCCCACGGGACAGTTACAATGAGCAGTTCTTC.

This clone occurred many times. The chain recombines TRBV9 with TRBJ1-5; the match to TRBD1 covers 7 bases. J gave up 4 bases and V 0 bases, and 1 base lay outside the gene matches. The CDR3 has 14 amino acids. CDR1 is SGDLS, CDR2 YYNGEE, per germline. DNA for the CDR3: TGTGCCAGCAGCGTAGAGGGGGCTAATCAGCCCCAGCATTTT. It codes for CASSVEGANQPQHF.

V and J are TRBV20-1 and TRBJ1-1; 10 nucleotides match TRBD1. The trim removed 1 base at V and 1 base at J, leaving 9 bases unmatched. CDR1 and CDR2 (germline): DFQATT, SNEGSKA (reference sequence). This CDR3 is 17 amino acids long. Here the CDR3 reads CSARVKGQGYPNTEAFF. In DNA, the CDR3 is TGCAGTGCTAGAGTTAAGGGACAGGGGTACCCGAACACTGAAGCTTTCTTT.

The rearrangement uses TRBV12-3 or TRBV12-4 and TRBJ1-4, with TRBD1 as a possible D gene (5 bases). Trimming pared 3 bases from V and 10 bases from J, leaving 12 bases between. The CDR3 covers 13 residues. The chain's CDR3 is CASSFGREGKLFF. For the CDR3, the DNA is TGTGCCAGCAGTTTTGGCAGGGAAGGAAAACTGTTTTTT.

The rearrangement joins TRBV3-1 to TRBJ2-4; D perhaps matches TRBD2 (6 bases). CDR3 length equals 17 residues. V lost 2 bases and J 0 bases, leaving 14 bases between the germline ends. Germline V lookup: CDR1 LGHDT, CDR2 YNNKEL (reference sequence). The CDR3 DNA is TGTGCCAGCAGCCAAAGGCCTCGGGGACTAGCCAAAAACATTCAGTACTTC. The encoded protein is CASSQRPRGLAKNIQYF.

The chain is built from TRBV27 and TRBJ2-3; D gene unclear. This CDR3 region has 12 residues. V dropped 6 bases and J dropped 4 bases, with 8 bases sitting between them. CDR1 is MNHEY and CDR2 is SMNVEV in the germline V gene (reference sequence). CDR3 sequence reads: CASSSIADTQYF. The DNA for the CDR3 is TGTGCCAGCAGCTCCATAGCAGATACGCAGTATTTT.

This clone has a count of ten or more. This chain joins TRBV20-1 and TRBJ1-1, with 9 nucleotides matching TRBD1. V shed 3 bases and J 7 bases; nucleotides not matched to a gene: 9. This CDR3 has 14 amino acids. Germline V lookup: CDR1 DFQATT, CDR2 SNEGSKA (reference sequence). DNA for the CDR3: TGCAGTGCTAGTAGTGGACAGGGGTGGATTGAAGCTTTCTTT. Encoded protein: CSASSGQGWIEAFF.

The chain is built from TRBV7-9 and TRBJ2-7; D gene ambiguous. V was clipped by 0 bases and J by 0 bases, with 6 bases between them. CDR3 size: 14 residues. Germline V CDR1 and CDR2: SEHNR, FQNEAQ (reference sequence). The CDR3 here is CASSLAENSYEQYF. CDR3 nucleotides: TGTGCCAGCAGCTTAGCAGAGAACTCCTACGAGCAGTACTTC.